The next 29 T cell receptor beta chains were all read from a single sample in a study of blood T cell repertoires in COVID-19. Sequenced by immunoSEQ multiplex PCR; TCRdb stores in-frame clones only, minus some. The profile shows roughly 63,000 clones, over 75% of them singletons. The sample taken for sequencing was peripheral blood. These TCRs come from a human donor in a cohort sampled during active COVID-19.

This clone was seen more than once but under ten times. The chain is built from TRBV21-1 and TRBJ1-6. TRBV21-1 is given as a pseudogene. This CDR3 is 15 amino acids long. The CDR3 DNA sequence: TGTGCCAGCAGCAAAGGCCATAAGGAGAATTCACCCCTCCACTTT. Residues: CASSKGHKENSPLHF.

The chain employs TRBV27 and TRBJ2-1; tentatively, D is TRBD2 (5 bases). The germline V gene has CDR1 MNHEY and CDR2 SMNVEV (reference sequence). The CDR3 runs 15 residues. Trimming left V 2 bases short and J 10 bases short, with 18 bases between. This CDR3 reads CASSLEASRMKEQFF. Here the CDR3 DNA reads TGTGCCAGCAGTTTAGAGGCTAGCCGGATGAAAGAGCAGTTCTTC.

This clone occurred once. This sequence joins TRBV2 and TRBJ2-7; D is possibly TRBD1 (6 bases). CDR3 size: 17 residues. V lost 6 bases, J lost 0 bases, and 21 bases lay in between. CDR1 is SNHLY, CDR2 FYNNEI, per germline. CDR3 sequence reads: CASRPMTGTLSSYEQYF. The CDR3 DNA sequence: TGTGCCAGCAGACCCATGACCGGGACACTGAGCTCCTACGAGCAGTACTTC.

The chain combines TRBV28 with TRBJ2-2; D is ambiguous. Germline CDR1 reads MDHEN; CDR2 reads SYDVKM. The CDR3 runs to 15 residues. Deletions cut 5 bases from V and 3 bases from J, with 13 bases between. CDR3 DNA: TGTGCCAGCAGTAGAGGTTCCGGCTACACCGGGGAGCTGTTTTTT. It encodes CASSRGSGYTGELFF.

The rearrangement joins TRBV6-4 to TRBJ2-2, with 11 bases that match TRBD2. Germline CDR1 reads MRHNA; CDR2 reads SNTAGT. V trimming: 1 base; J trimming: 4 bases; junction bases outside the gene matches: 2. This CDR3 has 16 residues. The CDR3 loop reads CASSDLGLAGTGELFF. The CDR3 bases are TGTGCCAGCAGTGACTTAGGACTAGCGGGCACCGGGGAGCTGTTTTTT.

The chain has TRBV20-1 and TRBJ1-2; D remains ambiguous. The CDR3 contains 9 residues. Germline CDR1 and CDR2: DFQATT and SNEGSKA (reference sequence). Trimming left V 5 bases short and J 6 bases short, with 4 bases between. CDR3 nucleotide sequence: TGCAGTGCTCCTCATGGCTACACCTTC. Its translation: CSAPHGYTF.

The CDR3 sequence: CAIRTSGAETQYF. In DNA, the CDR3 is TGTGCCATCAGGACTAGCGGGGCAGAGACCCAGTACTTC. The chain joins TRBV10-3 to TRBJ2-5; 11 nucleotides align to TRBD2. Trimming removed 6 bases from V and 4 bases from J; junction bases left unmatched: 1. Germline V gene sequence: CDR1 ENHRY, CDR2 SYGVKD. The CDR3 spans 13 residues.

The chain uses TRBV29-1 and TRBJ2-7; 12 positions match TRBD1. In germline, CDR1 is SQVTM, CDR2 ANQGSEA. This CDR3 has 11 amino acids. CDR3 DNA sequence: TGCGGCGGGGGACAGGGGGCCGAGCAGTACTTC. It is translated as CGGGQGAEQYF.

The rearrangement uses TRBV27 and TRBJ1-6; weak D call: TRBD1 (5 bases). V gave up 8 bases and J gave up 5 bases, with 16 bases separating them. Germline V CDR1 and CDR2: MNHEY, SMNVEV (reference sequence). The CDR3 is 15 amino acids. CDR3 residues: CASRPRGLHNSPLHF. Here the CDR3 DNA reads TGTGCCAGCCGCCCCCGGGGGTTGCATAATTCACCCCTCCACTTT.

As concerns this clone: The sample holds other DNA sequences that translate to the same CDR3. The genes are TRBV30 and TRBJ2-3, with 11 bases fitting TRBD2. Looked up from germline, CDR1 is GTSNPN and CDR2 is SVGIG (reference sequence). The V and J ends lost 5 bases and 6 bases, in that order; junction bases with no gene match: 7. The CDR3 has 14 amino acids. The CDR3 DNA sequence: TGTGCCTGGGGACTAGCGGGTGGGACCGATACGCAGTATTTT. Its translation is CAWGLAGGTDTQYF. Looking up the rest from reference TRBV30 and TRBJ2-3 gives the full variable domain: SQTIHQWPATLVQPVGSPLSLECTVEGTSNPNLYWYRQAAGRGLQLLFYSVGIGQISSEVPQNLSASRPQDRQFILSSKKLLLSDSGFYLCAWGLAGGTDTQYFGPGTRLTVL.

About this clone itself: Relative to the germline gene, one junction end is altered; a read error may explain this. The V and J genes are TRBV18 and TRBJ2-7; D gene unclear. CDR3 length equals 13 residues. CDR1 and CDR2 from the germline V gene are KGHSH and LQKENI. CDR3 region: CTSSPQESYEQYF. CDR3 nucleotides: TGTACCAGCTCACCCCAGGAATCCTACGAGCAGTACTTC.

This rearrangement joins TRBV5-1 to TRBJ1-6, with 7 bases fitting TRBD1. The CDR3 spans 15 residues. CDR1 SGHRS and CDR2 YFSETQ come from the germline V gene. V was pared by 0 bases and J by 10 bases, with 7 bases of the junction left unmatched. The CDR3 here is CASSLDYRGDSPLHF. The CDR3 region has the DNA TGCGCCAGCAGCTTGGACTACAGGGGAGACTCACCCCTCCACTTT.

The gene calls are TRBV28 and TRBJ2-7; D is ambiguous. From germline, CDR1 is MDHEN and CDR2 SYDVKM. CDR3 length: 11 residues. The V and J ends lost 5 bases and 4 bases respectively, with 6 bases between them. This CDR3 is CASSPHYEQYF. CDR3 bases: TGTGCCAGCAGTCCCCATTACGAGCAGTACTTC.

Regarding this clone: The sample holds other DNA sequences that translate to the same CDR3. The chain uses TRBV11-3 and TRBJ1-1; D is unresolved. With 4 bases removed from V and 2 bases from J, the gap between germline ends came to 8 bases. The CDR3 runs 13 residues. The germline CDR1 and CDR2 sequences are SGHNT and YENEEA. CDR3 amino acids: CASSSGGNTEAFF. The CDR3 DNA is TGTGCCAGCAGCTCGGGAGGTAACACTGAAGCTTTCTTT.

This chain uses TRBV6-1 with TRBJ1-3; D uncertain. The V and J ends lost 1 base and 0 bases respectively, with 7 bases between them. Germline CDR1 MNHNS, CDR2 SASEGT. The CDR3 is 15 amino acids. This CDR3 is CASSEEFYSGNTIYF. The CDR3 coding sequence is TGTGCCAGCAGTGAAGAATTTTACTCTGGAAACACCATATATTTT.

V gene TRBV28 combines with J gene TRBJ1-2; D is unclear. The CDR3 consists of 12 residues. Trimming shortened V by 5 bases and J by 5 bases, and 9 bases separated the two germline ends. Per the germline V gene, CDR1 is MDHEN and CDR2 is SYDVKM. This CDR3 is CASSERRYGYTF. The CDR3 DNA is TGTGCCAGCAGTGAACGGAGATATGGCTACACCTTC.

This sequence joins TRBV24-1 and TRBJ2-2; D is ambiguous. The CDR3 is made up of 17 amino acids. Germline values: CDR1 KGHDR, CDR2 SFDVKD. V was shortened by 3 bases and J by 1 base, with 14 bases between the two germline ends. The CDR3 reads CATSDPDTSLNTGELFF. The DNA of the CDR3 is TGTGCCACCAGTGATCCCGACACTTCCTTGAACACCGGGGAGCTGTTTTTT.

The chain employs TRBV6-5 and TRBJ2-1; TRBD2 matches 7 bases. Germline V gives CDR1 MNHEY, CDR2 SVGAGI. Germline trimming cut 7 bases from V and 7 bases from J; bases unmatched to any gene: 13. The CDR3 runs 15 residues. CDR3 sequence reads: CASKPLGLGSNEQFF. The CDR3 nucleotides read TGTGCCAGCAAGCCCCTCGGACTAGGGTCTAATGAGCAGTTCTTC.

The chain combines TRBV19 with TRBJ1-5; D perhaps matches TRBD1 (6 bases). The CDR3 extends over 17 amino acids. Trimming stripped 8 bases from V and 0 bases from J, with 20 bases between. CDR1 and CDR2 (germline): LNHDA, SQIVND (reference sequence). In DNA form, the CDR3 reads TGTGCCAGTCGGGACGAACAGGGCCTGTCTAGCAATCAGCCCCAGCATTTT. Translating it yields CASRDEQGLSSNQPQHF.

The chain combines TRBV5-5 with TRBJ2-1; TRBD1 is a possible D gene (6 bases). This CDR3 is 13 amino acids long. Germline CDR1 SGHKS, CDR2 YYEKEE (reference sequence). V shed 4 bases and J shed 7 bases, with 12 bases lying between them. The DNA for the CDR3 is TGTGCCAGCAGCGGGGGCCCCTTGAATGAGCAGTTCTTC. Translated: CASSGGPLNEQFF.

In its sample, this clone was seen a few times. This chain links TRBV5-4 with TRBJ1-1, with D unresolved. CDR1 and CDR2 (germline): SGHNT, YYREEE (reference sequence). This CDR3 spans 15 amino acids. The germline V and J ends were trimmed by 3 bases and 4 bases, with 16 bases remaining between them. The CDR3 DNA reads as TGTGCCAGCAGCTCCCAGTCCAGGATGAGCACTGAAGCTTTCTTT. It codes for CASSSQSRMSTEAFF.

The chain couples TRBV7-3 to TRBJ1-1; D is unresolved. The CDR3 has 13 amino acids. The V end was cut by 5 bases, the J end by 11 bases, with 18 bases between. CDR1 is SGHTA and CDR2 is FQGTGA in the germline V gene. CDR3 coding DNA: TGTGCCAGCAGCCCGAACACGGGGAGTAGGGCTTTCTTT. Its translation is CASSPNTGSRAFF. The entire variable domain, with the rest obtained from reference TRBV7-3 and TRBJ1-1, is as follows: GAGVSQTPSNKVTEKGKYVELRCDPISGHTALYWYRQSLGQGPEFLIYFQGTGAADDSGLPNDRFFAVRPEGSVSTLKIQRTERGDSAVYLCASSPNTGSRAFFGQGTRLTVV.

CDR3 sequence: CASSLMVQNNEQFF. In nucleotides, the CDR3 is TGTGCCAGCAGCTTAATGGTCCAGAACAATGAGCAGTTCTTC. V is TRBV7-3 and J is TRBJ2-1; D ambiguous. The germline V gene has CDR1 SGHTA and CDR2 FQGTGA. This CDR3 region has 14 residues. V was shortened by 1 base and J by 5 bases, with 9 bases between the two germline ends.

The rearrangement uses TRBV5-1 and TRBJ1-1; a weak D match, TRBD1 (5 bases). V gave up 1 base and J gave up 1 base, with 8 bases separating them. The CDR3 consists of 14 residues. The germline V gene has CDR1 SGHRS and CDR2 YFSETQ. The CDR3 region is CASSLRQGNTEAFF. The CDR3, as DNA: TGCGCCAGCAGCTTGCGTCAGGGGAACACTGAAGCTTTCTTT.

V and J are TRBV6-5 and TRBJ2-2, with 10 bases aligning to TRBD2. The CDR3 spans 15 residues. The junction had 7 bases not matched to a gene; V was cut back by 10 bases and J by 2 bases. Germline V gene data show CDR1 as MNHEY and CDR2 as SVGAGI. The CDR3 DNA is TGTGCCACCCCCAGGACTAGCGGAAACACCGGGGAGCTGTTTTTT. Protein: CATPRTSGNTGELFF.

The rearrangement links TRBV4-2 to TRBJ1-2, with 11 bases matching TRBD1. The CDR3 has 15 amino acids. The germline V gene has CDR1 LGHNA and CDR2 YNFKEQ. V lost 6 bases and J lost 3; bases outside the gene matches: 6. The CDR3 spells CASSTGTGGHYGYTF. For the CDR3, the DNA is TGTGCCAGCAGTACCGGGACAGGGGGTCACTATGGCTACACCTTC.

The table lists this clone with a count of one. This sequence joins TRBV3-1 (or the pseudogene TRBV3-2) and TRBJ1-3; 7 bases are a match to TRBD1. V gave up 5 bases and J gave up 4 bases; unmatched junction bases: 5. CDR3 length: 14 residues. Germline CDR1 is LGHDT and CDR2 is YNNKEL (reference sequence). The CDR3, as DNA: TGTGCCAGCAGCAAGGGGGCAGGAGGAAACACCATATATTTT. As protein: CASSKGAGGNTIYF.

V and J are TRBV7-9 and TRBJ2-7; 8 bases agree with TRBD2. Trimming took 5 bases from V and 13 from J; bases not matched to a gene: 16. The CDR3 has 14 residues. CDR1 and CDR2 from the germline V gene are SEHNR and FQNEAQ (reference sequence). The CDR3: CASSIAGGVPALYF. DNA of the CDR3: TGTGCCAGCAGCATTGCCGGGGGGGTGCCCGCTCTCTACTTC.

V is TRBV10-1 and J is TRBJ1-4; tentative D call: TRBD1 (6 bases). V was trimmed by 10 bases and J by 14 bases, leaving 29 bases between them. The CDR3 loop spans 15 amino acids. The V gene's germline CDR1 is WNHNN and CDR2 SYGVQD (reference sequence). The CDR3 sequence is CATRLRQARYSGLFF. CDR3 DNA: TGCGCCACCAGACTTAGACAGGCTCGGTATTCTGGCCTGTTTTTT.